This T cell receptor (beta chain) was found in a study of blood T cell repertoires in COVID-19. Background on the study: There were acute and convalescent COVID-19 samples, and they came from the United States, Italy and Spain.

Germline loops: CDR1 LNHDA, CDR2 SQIVND (reference sequence). The length of the CDR3 is 18 residues. The V and J ends lost 5 bases and 4 bases, in that order; junction bases with no gene match: 19. How the authors handled the data: It was from reference gene primer amplification that nucleated cell counts were estimated. TCRdb's table, derived via immunoSEQ multiplex PCR, lists solely in-frame clones and lacks some. V, J and clone size reflect that table, while D and trimming were determined from the DNA. The table records about 200,000 clones, roughly 90% of them present only once. The TCR was taken from a man between 18 and 35 years old with active or convalescent COVID-19. The J gene is TRBJ1-2, the V gene TRBV19; 7 bases agree with TRBD1. The specimen was peripheral blood. The CDR3 spells CASSRAGSTGFLGYGYTF. In DNA form, the CDR3 reads TGTGCCAGTAGTCGGGCGGGATCGACAGGGTTTTTAGGCTATGGCTACACCTTC.